This T cell receptor (beta chain) was recovered during a study of blood T cell repertoires in COVID-19. Study details: Acute and convalescent COVID-19 specimens originated in the United States, Italy and Spain. The cDNA or gDNA used as material had been derived from T cells, B-cell-depleted T cells, or PBMCs.

Original analysis: Quantification of nucleated cells was approximated via reference gene primer amplification. Produced via immunoSEQ multiplex PCR; TCRdb's table is partial and in-frame only. From that table come the V and J calls and clone size; the DNA was used to work out D and trimming. The sample contains 430,000 or so clones, 80% to 90% of which appear only once. CDR3 length: 15 residues. Germline CDR1 reads DFQATT; CDR2 reads SNEGSKA (reference sequence). The ends were cut back, 7 bases at V and 5 bases at J, with 21 bases in the middle. Seattle's cohort entered during active infection and was followed longitudinally.

Sequenced: peripheral blood. The chain combines TRBV20-1 with TRBJ2-1; a possible D gene is TRBD1 (5 bases). The TCR was taken from a man between 18 and 35 years old with COVID-19, enrolled during active disease. The CDR3: CSVREQEKSNNEQFF. CDR3 DNA sequence: TGCAGTGTTCGTGAACAGGAGAAATCTAACAATGAGCAGTTCTTC.